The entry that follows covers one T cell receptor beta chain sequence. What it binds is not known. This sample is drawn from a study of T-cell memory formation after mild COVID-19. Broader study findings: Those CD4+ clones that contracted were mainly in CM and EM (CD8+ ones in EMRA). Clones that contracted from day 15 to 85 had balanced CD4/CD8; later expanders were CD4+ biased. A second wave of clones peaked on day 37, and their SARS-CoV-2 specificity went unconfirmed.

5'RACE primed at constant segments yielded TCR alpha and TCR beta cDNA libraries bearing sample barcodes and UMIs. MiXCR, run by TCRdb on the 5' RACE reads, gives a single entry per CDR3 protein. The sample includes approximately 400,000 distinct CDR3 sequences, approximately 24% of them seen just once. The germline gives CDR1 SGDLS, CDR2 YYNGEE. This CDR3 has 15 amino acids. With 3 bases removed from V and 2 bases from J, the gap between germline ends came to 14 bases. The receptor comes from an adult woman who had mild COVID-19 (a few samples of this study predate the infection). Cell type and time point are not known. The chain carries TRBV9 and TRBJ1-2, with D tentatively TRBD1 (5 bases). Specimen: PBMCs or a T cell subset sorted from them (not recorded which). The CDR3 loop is CASSAGPQVNYGYTF. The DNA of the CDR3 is TGTGCCAGCAGCGCCGGTCCACAGGTGAACTATGGCTACACCTTC. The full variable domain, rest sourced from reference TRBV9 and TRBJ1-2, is DSGVTQTPKHLITATGQRVTLRCSPRSGDLSVYWYQQSLDQGLQFLIQYYNGEERAKGNILERFSAQQFPDLHSELNLSSLELGDSALYFCASSAGPQVNYGYTFGSGTRLTVV.